The 2 T cell receptor beta chains presented below share a single source sample, sequenced in a study of OX40 agonist ivuxolimab in advanced cancers. TCRdb's copy holds only in-frame clones and misses some; the assay was immunoSEQ multiplex PCR. The sample shows approximately 79,000 clones, approximately 86% of them seen only once. Sequenced here: CD4+ or CD8+ T cells sorted from blood, sampled in a trial of the OX40 agonist ivuxolimab. The receptor set was obtained from an adult with an advanced solid tumor such as melanoma, head and neck, liver or kidney cancer.

The genes are TRBV6-1 and TRBJ2-5; 8 bases line up with TRBD1. Germline V CDR1 and CDR2: MNHNS, SASEGT. The CDR3 contains 16 residues. V lost 1 base and J lost 0; bases outside the gene matches: 4. CDR3 DNA sequence: TGTGCCAGCAGTGAAGGGACAGGGTTTCACCAAGAGACCCAGTACTTC. This translates into CASSEGTGFHQETQYF.

The chain combines TRBV25-1 with TRBJ1-5; D remains unclear. V was clipped by 5 bases and J by 0 bases, with 8 bases between them. Germline assignment: CDR1 MGHDK and CDR2 SYGVNS. CDR3 length equals 14 residues. CDR3 amino acids: CASSFGNSNQPQHF. The CDR3 DNA follows: TGTGCCAGCAGTTTTGGGAATAGCAATCAGCCCCAGCATTTT.